Here is one T cell receptor (beta chain) with its context. One end of the junction does not line up with germline, which may come from a read error. Using immunoSEQ multiplex PCR, the repertoire was profiled, and TCRdb retains in-frame clones only, with some absent. The repertoire holds 85,000 to 100,000 clones, with nearly 97% as singletons. The data were taken from a study of technical replicates of blood from a few donors. The germline CDR1 and CDR2 sequences are MNHNS and SASEGT. This CDR3 has 14 residues. The clonotype originates from a human donor in good health. Sequenced material: T cells isolated from PBMCs. The chain links TRBV6-1 to TRBJ2-7; D not resolved. The CDR3 DNA reads TGTGCCAGCAGTGAACTGGCACCCTCCGACGAGCAGTACTTC. It yields the protein CASSELAPSDEQYF.